This is a list of T cell receptor beta chains from one sample in a study of OX40 agonist ivuxolimab in advanced cancers. The assay was immunoSEQ multiplex PCR, and TCRdb's table has in-frame clones only and misses some. The profile shows over 80,000 clones, about 90% of them singletons. Sequenced material: CD4+ or CD8+ T cells sorted from blood, taken in a trial of the OX40 agonist ivuxolimab. The source of these receptors is an adult with an advanced solid tumor such as melanoma, head and neck, liver or kidney cancer. The CDR3 runs from the conserved cysteine through the conserved F or W. The D gene is left open where the match is weak. Clone size is shown for a subset of rows, as once, few, many or a class of expanded clone.

abundance,v_gene,j_gene,d_gene,CDR3nt,CDR3aa
-,TRBV29-1,TRBJ1-1,TRBD1,TGCAGCGTTCGCCAGGGGGCAAAGGCTGAAGCTTTCTTT,CSVRQGAKAEAFF
-,TRBV18,TRBJ2-3,-,TGTGCCAGCTCACCCGGGGATCGGGCAGATACGCAGTATTTT,CASSPGDRADTQYF
once,TRBV6-1,TRBJ2-7,TRBD2,TGTGCCAGCAGGGCTAGCGGGGTAACCTACGAGCAGTACTTC,CASRASGVTYEQYF
-,TRBV5-1,TRBJ1-3,-,TGCGCCAGCGCCCCGACGGGTACTGGAAACACCATATATTTT,CASAPTGTGNTIYF
-,TRBV6-1,TRBJ2-5,-,TGTGCCAGCAGTCAGATTTTCCAAGAGACCCAGTACTTC,CASSQIFQETQYF
-,TRBV19,TRBJ1-1,-,TGTGCCAGCCACTTGGGGGAAAGGGTGAACACTGAAGCTTTCTTT,CASHLGERVNTEAFF
-,TRBV7-9,TRBJ2-5,TRBD2,TGTGCCAGCAGCTTCCTTAAGGCGGGAGTGAGAGAGACCCAGTACTTC,CASSFLKAGVRETQYF
-,TRBV4-3,TRBJ2-1,-,TGCGCCAGCAGCCAAAGGGGTCATGAGCAGTTCTTC,CASSQRGHEQFF
-,TRBV28,TRBJ1-2,TRBD1,TGTGCCAGCAGTTTATTTCCCAGGGGGGTTGGCTACACCTTC,CASSLFPRGVGYTF
-,TRBV19,TRBJ1-4,-,TGTGCCAGTAGTGTGGACCATGCAACTAATGAAAAACTGTTTTTT,CASSVDHATNEKLFF
-,TRBV6-1,TRBJ1-5,-,TGTGCCAGCCACGTGAGGAGTGGCAATCAGCCCCAGCATTTT,CASHVRSGNQPQHF
-,TRBV19,TRBJ2-2,-,TGTGCCAGTAGTCCCCGTTCCCGGGGGCGCCTCGGAGGGAAGGCCGGGGAGCTGTTTTTT,CASSPRSRGRLGGKAGELFF
-,TRBV5-1,TRBJ2-5,-,TGCGCCAGCAGCTTTAACAGAGTTACTTCCCCTACCTTCCAAGAGACCCAGTACTTC,CASSFNRVTSPTFQETQYF
-,TRBV10-1,TRBJ2-5,TRBD2,TGCGCCAGCAGTGGTCTAGCGGGATCGTGGGAGACCCAGTACTTC,CASSGLAGSWETQYF
-,TRBV6-4,TRBJ2-1,-,TGTGCCAGCAGTCCCACGTGGGGTAGCTCCTACAATGAGCAGTTCTTC,CASSPTWGSSYNEQFF
-,TRBV5-1,TRBJ2-3,-,TGCGCCAGCAGCACAGGGACGGCGGTTGGAGATACGCAGTATTTT,CASSTGTAVGDTQYF
-,TRBV28,TRBJ1-1,-,TGTGCCAGCAGTTTAGGCGGGGGGGCCCAATTCACTGAAGCTTTCTTT,CASSLGGGAQFTEAFF
once,TRBV7-9,TRBJ1-6,TRBD1,TGTGCCAGCACGGGACAGGGGGCGGATAATTCACCCCTCCACTTT,CASTGQGADNSPLHF
-,TRBV2,TRBJ2-7,-,TGTGCCAGCTGGAGACTAGGCCACGAGCAGTACTTC,CASWRLGHEQYF
-,TRBV2,TRBJ2-5,TRBD2,TGTGCCAGCATACCACTAGCGGGAGGCTCGGAGACCCAGTACTTC,CASIPLAGGSETQYF
once,TRBV5-1,TRBJ2-7,TRBD1,TGCGCCAGCAGCCTGGACGGGACAGGACTCTCCTACGAGCAGTACTTC,CASSLDGTGLSYEQYF
-,TRBV4-2,TRBJ1-1,TRBD1,TGTGCCAGCAGCCAAGTGATCGGACAGGGAAGGACTGAAGCTTTCTTT,CASSQVIGQGRTEAFF
-,TRBV7-2,TRBJ1-4,TRBD1,TGTGCCAGCAGGGAGGGACAGGGGACCCCTAATGAAAAACTGTTTTTT,CASREGQGTPNEKLFF
-,TRBV2,TRBJ2-6,-,TGTGCCAGCAAGCCGGGCTCTGGGGCCAACGTCCTGACTTTC,CASKPGSGANVLTF
-,TRBV6-1,TRBJ2-7,-,TGTGCCAGCAGGCCTATGGGGAGCTCCTACGAGCAGTACTTC,CASRPMGSSYEQYF
-,TRBV18,TRBJ2-6,TRBD1,TGTGCCAGCTCACCAGGCCAGGGGGCGGCTGGGGCCAACGTCCTGACTTTC,CASSPGQGAAGANVLTF
-,TRBV28,TRBJ1-4,-,TGTGCCAGCAGTGCCCTTGACAGACTTAATGAAAAACTGTTTTTT,CASSALDRLNEKLFF
-,TRBV11-2,TRBJ2-5,-,TGTGCCAGCAGCTTTGGGCTAGCACAAGAGACCCAGTACTTC,CASSFGLAQETQYF
-,TRBV29-1,TRBJ1-5,TRBD1,TGCAGCGTAGGGGGCGGGACAGGGGGTAATCAGCCCCAGCATTTT,CSVGGGTGGNQPQHF
-,TRBV28,TRBJ2-2,-,TGTGCCAGCATCGGTGGCACCGGGGAGCTGTTTTTT,CASIGGTGELFF
-,TRBV4-2,TRBJ1-2,-,TGTGCCAGCAGCCAAGAAGCCCATGGAGGTTATGGCTACACCTTC,CASSQEAHGGYGYTF
few,TRBV28,TRBJ1-3,-,TGTGCCAGCAGGGTAGGGGTTGGGAACACCATATATTTT,CASRVGVGNTIYF
-,TRBV7-3,TRBJ2-6,TRBD1,TGTGCCAGCAGCTTACGGGGACAGGGGAGCTCTGGGGCCAACGTCCTGACTTTC,CASSLRGQGSSGANVLTF
-,TRBV7-7,TRBJ2-3,-,TGTGCTAGCAGCTTAGGCGGATCAGGGGCAGATACGCAGTATTTT,CASSLGGSGADTQYF
once,TRBV11-2,TRBJ2-1,-,TGTGCCAGCAGCTCTGTAGGCGGTCGGGGGTTTGAGCAGTTCTTC,CASSSVGGRGFEQFF
-,TRBV4-2,TRBJ2-5,TRBD2,TGTGCCAGCAGCCAAGGGACTAGCGGGAGAGGGGAGACCCAGTACTTC,CASSQGTSGRGETQYF
-,TRBV7-2,TRBJ2-1,-,TGTGCCAGCAGCTTTTCGAACGGGGGCAATGAGCAGTTCTTC,CASSFSNGGNEQFF
-,TRBV9,TRBJ2-2,-,TGTGCCAGCAGCGTAGCCTCCACCGGGGAGCTGTTTTTT,CASSVASTGELFF
few,TRBV5-4,TRBJ2-7,-,TGTGCCAGCAGCGACCGGGACCTGGTAATTAGGGAGCAGTACTTC,CASSDRDLVIREQYF
-,TRBV19,TRBJ2-6,-,TGTGCCAGTAGTATGGGGGGACAGAGCTCTGGGGCCAACGTCCTGACTTTC,CASSMGGQSSGANVLTF
-,TRBV2,TRBJ2-4,-,TGTGCCAGCAGGGGTGAGACCCTACTAGCCAAAAACATTCAGTACTTC,CASRGETLLAKNIQYF
-,TRBV11-2,TRBJ2-5,TRBD2,TGTGCCAGCAGCAAAAGGCCAATACTAGCGGAGAAAGAGACCCAGTACTTC,CASSKRPILAEKETQYF
-,TRBV28,TRBJ2-3,-,TGTGCCAGCAGTTTGTGGGTCGGGAGTGCTAGCACAGATACGCAGTATTTT,CASSLWVGSASTDTQYF
-,TRBV9,TRBJ2-5,-,TGTGCCAGCAGCGCCGGTAGGGGGGAGGGCCAGGAGACCCAGTACTTC,CASSAGRGEGQETQYF
-,TRBV10-1,TRBJ1-3,-,TGCGCCAGCAGTGAAGACGGTAACTCTGGAAACACCATATATTTT,CASSEDGNSGNTIYF
few,TRBV6-1,TRBJ2-7,TRBD2,TGTGCCAGCAGTGAAAACGTAGCGGGCAACGAGCAGTACTTC,CASSENVAGNEQYF
-,TRBV5-4,TRBJ2-7,-,TGTGCCAGCACCCAGGGGAACGCAGGGTTGGGCTACGAGCAGTACTTC,CASTQGNAGLGYEQYF
-,TRBV28,TRBJ2-3,TRBD2,TGTGCCAGCAGTACTAGCGGGGATACGCAGTATTTT,CASSTSGDTQYF
-,TRBV6-4,TRBJ2-3,-,TGTGCCAGCAGTGAAGAAACCACAGATACGCAGTATTTT,CASSEETTDTQYF
-,TRBV11-2,TRBJ2-7,-,TGTGCCAGCAGCTTAGCGGGCGGTTCCTACGAGCAGTACTTC,CASSLAGGSYEQYF
-,TRBV27,TRBJ2-7,TRBD2,TGTGCCAGCAGTTGGGGACTAGCGGGAGGGGGCGAGCAGTACTTC,CASSWGLAGGGEQYF
-,TRBV5-1,TRBJ1-3,-,TGCGCCAGCAGAAAAATGACAGGCTACTCTGGAAACACCATATATTTT,CASRKMTGYSGNTIYF
-,TRBV7-2,TRBJ2-7,TRBD2,TGTGCCAGCAGCCGCGGGACTAGCGGGAGCACAGACTTC,CASSRGTSGSTDF
-,TRBV28,TRBJ2-6,TRBD1,TGTGCCAGCAGTTTGGTACAGGGGCTGGGGGCTGGGGCCAACGTCCTGACTTTC,CASSLVQGLGAGANVLTF
once,TRBV27,TRBJ2-7,TRBD2,TGTGCCAGCAGGCTACGGACTAGCGGGGTAAACTACGAGCAGTACTTC,CASRLRTSGVNYEQYF
-,TRBV19,TRBJ1-1,-,TGTGCCAGTAGGGCAGGGGTGTCCGCTGAAGCTTTCTTT,CASRAGVSAEAFF
-,TRBV28,TRBJ1-5,-,TGTGCCAGCAAACGGCAAGAGGATCAGCCCCAGCATTTT,CASKRQEDQPQHF